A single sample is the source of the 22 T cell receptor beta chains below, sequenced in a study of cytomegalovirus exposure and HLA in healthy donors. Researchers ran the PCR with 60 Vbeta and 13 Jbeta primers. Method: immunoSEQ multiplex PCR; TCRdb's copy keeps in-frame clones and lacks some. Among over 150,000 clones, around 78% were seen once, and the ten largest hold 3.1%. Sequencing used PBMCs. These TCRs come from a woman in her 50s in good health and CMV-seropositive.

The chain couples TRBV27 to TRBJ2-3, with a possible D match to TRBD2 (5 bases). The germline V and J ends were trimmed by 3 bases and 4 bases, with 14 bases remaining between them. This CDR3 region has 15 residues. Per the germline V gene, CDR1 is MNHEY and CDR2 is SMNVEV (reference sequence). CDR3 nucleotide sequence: TGTGCCAGCAGTTTGGCAGGAGGTAGAGCAGATACGCAGTATTTT. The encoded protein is CASSLAGGRADTQYF.

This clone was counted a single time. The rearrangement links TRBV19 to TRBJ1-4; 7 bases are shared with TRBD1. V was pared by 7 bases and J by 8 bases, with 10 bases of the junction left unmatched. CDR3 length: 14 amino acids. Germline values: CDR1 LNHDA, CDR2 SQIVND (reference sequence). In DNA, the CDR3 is TGTGCCAGTACCCGGACAGGCCTGGGGGAAAAACTGTTTTTT. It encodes CASTRTGLGEKLFF.

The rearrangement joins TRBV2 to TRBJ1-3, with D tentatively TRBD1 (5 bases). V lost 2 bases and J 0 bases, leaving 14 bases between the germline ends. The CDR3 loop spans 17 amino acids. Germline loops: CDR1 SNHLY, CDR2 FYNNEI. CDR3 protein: CASSELGGASSGNTIYF. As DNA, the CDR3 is TGTGCCAGCAGTGAACTAGGCGGGGCGTCCTCTGGAAACACCATATATTTT.

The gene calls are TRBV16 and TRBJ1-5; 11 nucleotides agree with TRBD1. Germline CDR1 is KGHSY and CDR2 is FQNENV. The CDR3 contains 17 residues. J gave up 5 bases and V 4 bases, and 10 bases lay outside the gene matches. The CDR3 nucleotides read TGTGCCAGCAGCCCTCCGGGACAGGGGGTTGTAGATCAGCCCCAGCATTTT. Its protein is CASSPPGQGVVDQPQHF.

The CDR3 spells CASSHGQVSYEQYF. The DNA for the CDR3 is TGTGCCAGCAGCCATGGACAGGTCTCCTACGAGCAGTACTTC. This chain connects TRBV4-2 to TRBJ2-5; 7 nucleotides agree with TRBD1. The J call may be mistaken, given a closer DNA end match to TRBJ2-7. CDR3 length: 14 residues. Germline V gene sequence: CDR1 LGHNA, CDR2 YNFKEQ.

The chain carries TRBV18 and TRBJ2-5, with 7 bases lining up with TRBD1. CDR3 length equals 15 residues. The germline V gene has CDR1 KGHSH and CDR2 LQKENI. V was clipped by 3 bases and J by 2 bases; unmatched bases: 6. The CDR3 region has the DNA TGTGCCAGCTCACCCAGGGGGTCTCCACAAGAGACCCAGTACTTC. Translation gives CASSPRGSPQETQYF.

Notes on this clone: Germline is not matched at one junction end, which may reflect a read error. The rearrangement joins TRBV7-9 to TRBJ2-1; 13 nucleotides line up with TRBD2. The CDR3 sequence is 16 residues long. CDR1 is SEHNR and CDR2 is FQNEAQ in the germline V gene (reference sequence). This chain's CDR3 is CASSRTDGTSGTRGLF. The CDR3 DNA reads TGTGCCAGCAGCCGTACCGACGGGACTAGCGGGACTCGTGGACTCTTC.

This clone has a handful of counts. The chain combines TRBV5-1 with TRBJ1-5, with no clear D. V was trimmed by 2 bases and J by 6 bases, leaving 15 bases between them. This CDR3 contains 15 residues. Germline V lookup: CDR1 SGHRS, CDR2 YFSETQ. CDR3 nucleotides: TGCGCCAGCAGCTTATCCGGGGATTTTAGTCAGCCCCAGCATTTT. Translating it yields CASSLSGDFSQPQHF.

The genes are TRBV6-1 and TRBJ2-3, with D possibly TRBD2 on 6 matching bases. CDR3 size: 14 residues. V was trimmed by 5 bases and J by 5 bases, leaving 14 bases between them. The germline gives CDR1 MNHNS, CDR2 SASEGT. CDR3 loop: CASSLEGRIDTQYF. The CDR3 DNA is TGTGCCAGCAGTTTGGAGGGCCGGATAGATACGCAGTATTTT.

CDR3 nucleotides: TGTGCCACCAGCATCCCATGGACAGGGACGAGTTCTGAAGCTTTCTTT. It specifies CATSIPWTGTSSEAFF. V is TRBV15 and J is TRBJ1-1; 8 positions match TRBD1. J gave up 6 bases and V 4 bases, and 13 bases lay outside the gene matches. This CDR3 is 16 amino acids long. Germline V CDR1 and CDR2: LNHNV, YYDKDF (reference sequence).

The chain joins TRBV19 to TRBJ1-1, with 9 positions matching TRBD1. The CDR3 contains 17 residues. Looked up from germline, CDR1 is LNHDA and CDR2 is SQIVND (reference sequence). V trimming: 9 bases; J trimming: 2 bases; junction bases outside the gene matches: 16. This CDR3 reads CASPPSLGQGSNTEAFF. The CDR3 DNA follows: TGTGCCAGCCCCCCCTCTTTGGGACAGGGCTCAAACACTGAAGCTTTCTTT.

This chain's CDR3 is CASRPGVGEKLFF. The CDR3 coding sequence is TGTGCCAGCAGGCCGGGGGTAGGCGAAAAACTGTTTTTT. The genes are TRBV27 and TRBJ1-4; D perhaps matches TRBD1 (5 bases). With 6 bases removed from V and 8 bases from J, the gap between germline ends came to 13 bases. The CDR3 sequence is 13 residues long. Germline lookup yields CDR1 MNHEY and CDR2 SMNVEV (reference sequence).

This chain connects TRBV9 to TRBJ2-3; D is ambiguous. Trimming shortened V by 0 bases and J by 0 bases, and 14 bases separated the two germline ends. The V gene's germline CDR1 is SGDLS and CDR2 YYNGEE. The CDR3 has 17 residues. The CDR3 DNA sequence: TGTGCCAGCAGCGTAGACCCCCTAGACCCTAGCACAGATACGCAGTATTTT. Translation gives CASSVDPLDPSTDTQYF.

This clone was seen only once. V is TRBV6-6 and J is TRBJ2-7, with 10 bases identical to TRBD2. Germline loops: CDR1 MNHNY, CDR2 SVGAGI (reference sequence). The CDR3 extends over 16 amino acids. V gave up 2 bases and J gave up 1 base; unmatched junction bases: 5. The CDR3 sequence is CASSYRIAGGSYEQYF. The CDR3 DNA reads TGTGCCAGCAGTTACCGAATAGCGGGGGGTTCCTACGAGCAGTACTTC.

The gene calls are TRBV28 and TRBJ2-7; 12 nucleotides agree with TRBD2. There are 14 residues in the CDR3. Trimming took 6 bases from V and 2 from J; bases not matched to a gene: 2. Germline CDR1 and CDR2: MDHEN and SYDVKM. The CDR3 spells CASRASGRAYEQYF. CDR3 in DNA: TGTGCCAGCAGGGCTAGCGGGAGGGCCTACGAGCAGTACTTC.

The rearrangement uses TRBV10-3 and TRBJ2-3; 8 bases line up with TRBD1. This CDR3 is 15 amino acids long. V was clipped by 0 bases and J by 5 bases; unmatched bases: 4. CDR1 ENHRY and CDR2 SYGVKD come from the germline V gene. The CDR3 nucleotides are TGTGCCATCAGTGAGTCCCCCGACAGGGGAGATACGCAGTATTTT. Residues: CAISESPDRGDTQYF.

This CDR3 is CASSPGQGYGYTF. The DNA for the CDR3 is TGTGCCAGCAGCCCGGGACAGGGGTATGGCTACACCTTC. V and J are TRBV11-2 and TRBJ1-2; TRBD1 matches at 10 bases. This CDR3 has 13 amino acids. CDR1 is SGHAT, CDR2 FQNNGV, per germline. V lost 5 bases and J lost 5; bases outside the gene matches: 2.

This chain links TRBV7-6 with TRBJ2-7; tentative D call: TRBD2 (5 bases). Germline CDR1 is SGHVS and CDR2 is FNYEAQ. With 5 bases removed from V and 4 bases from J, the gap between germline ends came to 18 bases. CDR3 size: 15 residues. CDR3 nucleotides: TGTGCCAGCAGCGAGATGCCGGGTACGGGATACGAGCAGTACTTC. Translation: CASSEMPGTGYEQYF.

The CDR3 nucleotides read TGTGCCAGCAGTGAAGCTCCAGGGTCCCCAGAGACCCAGTACTTC. It encodes CASSEAPGSPETQYF. This chain links TRBV6-1 with TRBJ2-5; D may be TRBD1 (5 bases). With 0 bases removed from V and 4 bases from J, the gap between germline ends came to 12 bases. Germline CDR1 and CDR2: MNHNS and SASEGT. CDR3 length: 15 residues.

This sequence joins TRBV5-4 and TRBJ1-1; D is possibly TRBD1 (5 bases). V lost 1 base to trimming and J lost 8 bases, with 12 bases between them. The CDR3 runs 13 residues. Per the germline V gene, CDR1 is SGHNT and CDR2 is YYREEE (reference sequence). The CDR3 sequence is CASSLRGVSEAFF. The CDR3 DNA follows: TGTGCCAGCAGCTTGCGGGGGGTATCCGAAGCTTTCTTT. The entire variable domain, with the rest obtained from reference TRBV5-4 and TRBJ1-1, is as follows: ETGVTQSPTHLIKTRGQQVTLRCSSQSGHNTVSWYQQALGQGPQFIFQYYREEENGRGNFPPRFSGLQFPNYSSELNVNALELDDSALYLCASSLRGVSEAFFGQGTRLTVV.

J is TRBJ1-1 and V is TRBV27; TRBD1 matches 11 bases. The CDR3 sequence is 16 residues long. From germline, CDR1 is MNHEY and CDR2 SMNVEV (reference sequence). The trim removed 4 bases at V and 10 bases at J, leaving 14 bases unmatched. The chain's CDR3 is CASSSHGQGATEGAFF. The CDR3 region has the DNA TGTGCCAGCAGTTCCCACGGACAGGGGGCTACGGAGGGAGCTTTCTTT.

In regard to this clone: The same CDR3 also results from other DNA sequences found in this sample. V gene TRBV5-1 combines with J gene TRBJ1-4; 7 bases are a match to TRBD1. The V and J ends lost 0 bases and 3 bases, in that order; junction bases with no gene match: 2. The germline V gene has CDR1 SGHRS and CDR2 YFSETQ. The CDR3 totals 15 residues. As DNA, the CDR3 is TGCGCCAGCAGCTTGGGGGACAGCTCTAATGAAAAACTGTTTTTT. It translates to CASSLGDSSNEKLFF.